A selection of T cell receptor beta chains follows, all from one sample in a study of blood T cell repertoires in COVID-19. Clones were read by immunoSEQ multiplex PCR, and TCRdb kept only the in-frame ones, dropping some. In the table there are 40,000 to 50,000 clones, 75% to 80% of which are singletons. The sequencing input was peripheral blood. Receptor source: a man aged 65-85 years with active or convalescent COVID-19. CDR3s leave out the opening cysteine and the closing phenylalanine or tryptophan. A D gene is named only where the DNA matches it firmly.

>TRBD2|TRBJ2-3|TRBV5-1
ASSPGSGGDTQY
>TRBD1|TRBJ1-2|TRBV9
ASSVGGQGVGYT
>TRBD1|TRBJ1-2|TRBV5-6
ASSGTGYGYT
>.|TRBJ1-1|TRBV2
ASSETQENTEAF
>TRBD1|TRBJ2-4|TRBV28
ASSGQGGGPIQY
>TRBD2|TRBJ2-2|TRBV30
AWSRFLAGYTGELF
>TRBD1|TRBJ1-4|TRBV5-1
ASSLGAGGGTNEKLF
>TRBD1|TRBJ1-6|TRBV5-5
ASSGGMTGGDSPLH
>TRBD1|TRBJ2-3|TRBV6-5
ASSRSGGADTQY
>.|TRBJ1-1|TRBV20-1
SVSGELRAF
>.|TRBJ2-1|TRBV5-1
ASSVTGETYNEQF
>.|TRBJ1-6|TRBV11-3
ASSPGARSNSPLH
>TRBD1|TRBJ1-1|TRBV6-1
ASSGQGFEKSKAEAF
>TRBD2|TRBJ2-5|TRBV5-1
ASKAGEGTQY
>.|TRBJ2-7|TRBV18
ASSILRGEPYEQY
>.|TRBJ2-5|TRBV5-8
ASSFKGQQETQY
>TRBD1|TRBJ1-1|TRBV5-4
ASSGQGTGVENTEAF
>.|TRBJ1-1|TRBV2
ASSDASRGAVGSVNTEAF
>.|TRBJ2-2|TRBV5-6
ASSLNSASGELF
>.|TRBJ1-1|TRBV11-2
ASSLEFGRRNTEAF
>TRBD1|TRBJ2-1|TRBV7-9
ASSLLTGGSYNEQF
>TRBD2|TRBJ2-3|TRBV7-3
ASSLLAGGQVDTQY
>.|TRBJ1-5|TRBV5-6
ASSYGQGYNQPQH
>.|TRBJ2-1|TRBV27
ASSSRRGVDEQF
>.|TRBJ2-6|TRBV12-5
ASGLGHPSSGANVLT
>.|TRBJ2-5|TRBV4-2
ASSQETTTPQETQY
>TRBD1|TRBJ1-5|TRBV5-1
ASSLAGQDNQPQH
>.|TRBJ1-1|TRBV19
ASSTITRVAGEAF
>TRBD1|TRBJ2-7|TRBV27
ASSLGQLYEQY
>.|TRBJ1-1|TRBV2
ASRADTEAF
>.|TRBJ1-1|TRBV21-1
ASSDRHENTEAF
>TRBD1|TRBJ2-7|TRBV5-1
ASSLVRDRGYEQY
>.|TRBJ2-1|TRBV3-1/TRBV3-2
ASSQDRGDIGVSQF
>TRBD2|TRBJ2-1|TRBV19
ASRDHPGTSGGAWENEQF
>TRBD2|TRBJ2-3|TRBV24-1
ATSKRGALQDTQY
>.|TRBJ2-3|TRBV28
ASRVRGSRTDTQY
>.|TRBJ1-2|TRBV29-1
STDQGITDGDGYT
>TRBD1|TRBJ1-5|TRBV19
ASSSRQGRSNQPQH
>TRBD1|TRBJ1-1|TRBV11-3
ASSLGVDRGGTEAF
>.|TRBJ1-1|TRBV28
ASGEMNTEAF
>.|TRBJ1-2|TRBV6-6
ASWASWDKLSGYT
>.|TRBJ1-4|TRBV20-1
SASDLREGEKLF
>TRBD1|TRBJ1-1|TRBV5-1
ASSLRTDRGSPKNTEAF
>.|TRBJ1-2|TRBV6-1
ASSEASGTGGYYGYT
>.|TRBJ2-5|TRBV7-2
ASSLGGQGGFGTQY
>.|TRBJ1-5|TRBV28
ASSGLSLGQPQH